Sequencing of this TCR beta chain was carried out in a study of kidney transplant recipient with SARS-CoV-2 infection. V lost 6 bases to trimming and J lost 0 bases, with 11 bases between them. The CDR3 extends over 13 amino acids. Germline CDR1 and CDR2: DFQATT and SNEGSKA (reference sequence). TCRdb re-called the reads through MiXCR, storing one row per CDR3 protein. The table lists fewer than 250,000 distinct CDR3 sequences, 29% of them singletons. This chain joins TRBV20-1 and TRBJ1-1, with D possibly TRBD1 on 5 matching bases. The sequencing here drew on a blood sample, taken at baseline and on day 111 from a kidney transplant recipient. The source of this sequence is a young adult male patient who had COVID-19 and was a kidney transplant recipient. Some T cells may be transferred from the graft donor. CDR3 nucleotides: TGCAGTGCAACTAGGGGAGTGAACACTGAAGCTTTCTTT. Translating gives CSATRGVNTEAFF.